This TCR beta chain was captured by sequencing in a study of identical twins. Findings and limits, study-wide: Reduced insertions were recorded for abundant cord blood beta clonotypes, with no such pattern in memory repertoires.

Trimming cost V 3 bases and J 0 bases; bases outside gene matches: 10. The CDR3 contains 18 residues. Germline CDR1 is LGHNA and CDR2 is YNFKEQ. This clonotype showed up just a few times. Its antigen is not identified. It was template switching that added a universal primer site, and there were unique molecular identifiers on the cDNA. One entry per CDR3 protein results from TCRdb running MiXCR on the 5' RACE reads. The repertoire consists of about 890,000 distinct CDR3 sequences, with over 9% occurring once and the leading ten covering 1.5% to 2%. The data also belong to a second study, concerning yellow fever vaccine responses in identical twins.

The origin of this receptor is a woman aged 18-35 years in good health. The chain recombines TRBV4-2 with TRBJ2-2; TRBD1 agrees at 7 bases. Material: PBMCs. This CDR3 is CASSHPKAGTANTGELFF. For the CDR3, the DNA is TGTGCCAGCAGCCACCCTAAGGCAGGGACAGCGAACACCGGGGAGCTGTTTTTT.